This T cell receptor (beta chain) comes out of a study of Graves' ophthalmopathy and Graves' hyperthyroidism. Remarks on this clonotype: Its antigen remains unknown.

This CDR3 spans 12 amino acids. Germline V gene sequence: CDR1 SGHTA, CDR2 FQGNSA. V was pared by 5 bases and J by 9 bases, with 12 bases between. CDR3 regions of TCR beta were amplified from RNA transcripts. After a first-round RT-PCR with HTBI primers, a second-round multiplex PCR was run. TCRdb reanalysed the multiplex PCR reads using MiXCR and keeps one entry per CDR3 protein. The sample gives some 240,000 distinct CDR3 sequences, around 50% of which show up once; over 40% is in the top ten. Orbital computed tomography, together with clinical symptoms, serum thyroxine, TRAb and thyroid ultrasound, was used for diagnosis. Study results and caveats: Ophthalmopathy versus stable hyperthyroidism: 13-signature model gave 85% to 90% sensitivity, just under 82% specificity. Most expanded clonotypes from thyroid (those above 0.001 frequency) were also found in blood.

Sequenced material: peripheral blood. The sequence was collected from an adult man with Graves' ophthalmopathy. This sequence joins TRBV7-2 and TRBJ2-3, with a possible D match to TRBD2 (5 bases). CDR3 residues: CASSGVGRTQYF. CDR3 nucleotides: TGTGCCAGCAGCGGGGTAGGGAGAACGCAGTATTTT.